The 9 T cell receptor beta chains given below trace back to one sample, sequenced in a study of T cell changes during pregnancy in multiple sclerosis. Sequencing used immunoSEQ multiplex PCR; TCRdb keeps in-frame clones, though not all of them. The table records roughly 49,000 clones, about 93% of them present only once. The sample was CD8+ T cells from peripheral blood mononuclear cells, taken after pregnancy. These TCRs come from a female donor with multiple sclerosis, enrolled in a pregnancy study.

J is TRBJ2-7 and V is TRBV5-1; 7 nucleotides align to TRBD1. The trim removed 0 bases at V and 4 bases at J, leaving 7 bases unmatched. Germline CDR1 is SGHRS and CDR2 is YFSETQ. The length of the CDR3 is 15 residues. This CDR3 is CASSLEGTVGYEQYF. The DNA of the CDR3 is TGCGCCAGCAGCTTGGAGGGGACAGTTGGTTACGAGCAGTACTTC.

The V gene is TRBV19, the J gene TRBJ1-1; 7 bases agree with TRBD1. This CDR3 has 14 residues. CDR1 is LNHDA and CDR2 is SQIVND in the germline V gene (reference sequence). The V segment lost 5 bases and the J segment 4 bases; nucleotides outside the gene matches: 7. CDR3 amino acids: CASSSGGSGTEAFF. The CDR3 region has the DNA TGTGCCAGTAGTTCAGGGGGATCGGGCACTGAAGCTTTCTTT. The complete variable domain, with remaining parts taken from reference TRBV19 and TRBJ1-1, reads DGGITQSPKYLFRKEGQNVTLSCEQNLNHDAMYWYRQDPGQGLRLIYYSQIVNDFQKGDIAEGYSVSREKKESFPLTVTSAQKNPTAFYLCASSSGGSGTEAFFGQGTRLTVV.

This clone was detected only once. The V gene is TRBV7-2, the J gene TRBJ2-5; no firm D call. There are 15 residues in the CDR3. In germline, CDR1 is SGHTA, CDR2 FQGNSA. V was trimmed by 1 base and J by 5 bases, leaving 14 bases between them. CDR3 residues: CASSLGVLVVETQYF. CDR3 sequence (DNA): TGTGCCAGCAGCTTAGGGGTGCTAGTCGTGGAGACCCAGTACTTC.

The chain recombines TRBV27 with TRBJ1-5; tentative D call: TRBD1 (6 bases). Per germline, CDR1 MNHEY and CDR2 SMNVEV (reference sequence). Trimming took off 3 bases at V and 6 bases at J, with 15 bases between the two ends. This CDR3 has 15 amino acids. The CDR3 protein is CASSLGPGAIQPQHF. CDR3 coding DNA: TGTGCCAGCAGTTTGGGTCCAGGGGCTATTCAGCCCCAGCATTTT.

This chain uses TRBV9 with TRBJ1-1; TRBD1 is a possible D gene (6 bases). V was cut by 0 bases and J by 0 bases, with 15 bases left in between. Germline CDR1 is SGDLS and CDR2 is YYNGEE. The CDR3 is 17 residues long. This CDR3 reads CASSVAPSRGMNTEAFF. The CDR3 DNA is TGTGCCAGCAGCGTAGCCCCCAGTAGGGGGATGAACACTGAAGCTTTCTTT.

The rearrangement links TRBV4-2 to TRBJ2-2; possible D gene TRBD1, 7 bases. Per germline, CDR1 LGHNA and CDR2 YNFKEQ. The CDR3 spans 15 residues. V lost 4 bases and J 5 bases, leaving 14 bases between the germline ends. CDR3 protein: CASSPNRGGTGELFF. In DNA, the CDR3 is TGTGCCAGCAGCCCCAACAGGGGAGGAACCGGGGAGCTGTTTTTT.

The CDR3 reads CASAGDTIYF. In nucleotides, the CDR3 is TGTGCCAGCGCGGGGGACACCATATATTTT. This chain connects TRBV9 to TRBJ1-3; possible D gene TRBD1, 5 bases. The CDR3 has 10 amino acids. Germline CDR1 SGDLS, CDR2 YYNGEE. The germline V and J ends were trimmed by 7 bases and 8 bases, with 7 bases remaining between them.

The chain combines TRBV9 with TRBJ1-1; no definite D call. Looked up from germline, CDR1 is SGDLS and CDR2 is YYNGEE. This CDR3 region has 15 residues. Trimming shortened V by 2 bases and J by 5 bases, and 16 bases separated the two germline ends. The CDR3, as DNA: TGTGCCAGCAGCGTTAAGTTCGGGGAAGGGACTGAAGCTTTCTTT. The encoded protein is CASSVKFGEGTEAFF.

This clone is a singleton in its sample. The rearrangement uses TRBV7-9 and TRBJ1-1; D is unresolved. The CDR3 sequence is 16 residues long. CDR1 and CDR2 from the germline V gene are SEHNR and FQNEAQ (reference sequence). The V end was cut by 8 bases, the J end by 1 base, with 20 bases between. The CDR3 DNA follows: TGTGCCAGCTCCCACAGCGTCCGGGAGGGGAACACTGAAGCTTTCTTT. Protein: CASSHSVREGNTEAFF.